These 13 T cell receptor beta chains were all obtained from the same sample, sequenced in a study of Ad26.COV2.S vaccination and SARS-CoV-2 variants. As to treatment: some 19 received Ad26.COV2.S at low or high dose, single or two shots; 5 received placebo; per-sample allocation not given. All samples were drawn on day 63, counting from the first vaccine or placebo injection. Assay: immunoSEQ multiplex PCR; the TCRdb copy retains only in-frame clones and omits some. This sample has about 350,000 clones, with around 88% found just once. This material consisted of peripheral blood, taken in a trial of Ad26.COV2.S vaccine versus placebo. These receptors were obtained from a person aged 18 to 59 who received the Ad26.COV2.S COVID-19 vaccine or a placebo.

The gene calls are TRBV6-2 or TRBV6-3 and TRBJ1-5, with D tentatively TRBD1 (5 bases). The CDR3 is 14 residues long. Germline CDR1 reads MNHEY; CDR2 reads SVGEGT. V lost 4 bases to trimming and J lost 2 bases, with 9 bases between them. The CDR3 sequence: CASSFRVGNQPQHF. The CDR3 DNA reads TGTGCCAGCAGTTTCAGGGTAGGCAATCAGCCCCAGCATTTT.

This clone was seen just once. The chain is built from TRBV19 and TRBJ1-5; TRBD1 is a possible D gene (6 bases). The V end was cut by 1 base, the J end by 2 bases, with 15 bases between. Germline V lookup: CDR1 LNHDA, CDR2 SQIVND (reference sequence). The CDR3 covers 17 residues. The CDR3 coding sequence is TGTGCCAGTAGTATAGCCACAGGGCCCCGAGGCAATCAGCCCCAGCATTTT. The encoded protein is CASSIATGPRGNQPQHF.

The chain combines TRBV5-1 with TRBJ2-7; the match to TRBD1 covers 7 bases. V was pared by 5 bases and J by 4 bases, with 9 bases of the junction left unmatched. In germline, CDR1 is SGHRS, CDR2 YFSETQ. This CDR3 spans 14 amino acids. This chain's CDR3 is CASRDQTGIYEQYF. In nucleotides, the CDR3 is TGCGCCAGCAGAGATCAGACAGGGATTTACGAGCAGTACTTC.

There are a few counts of this clone. The rearrangement links TRBV6-5 to TRBJ1-2; TRBD1 is a possible D gene (6 bases). CDR3 length: 13 amino acids. The germline V gene has CDR1 MNHEY and CDR2 SVGAGI. Trimming shortened V by 0 bases and J by 8 bases, and 10 bases separated the two germline ends. The CDR3 region is CASSYSQGTGYTF. CDR3 coding DNA: TGTGCCAGCAGTTACTCACAGGGTACCGGCTACACCTTC.

CDR3 sequence: CASSLIGGRGGGETQYF. The CDR3 DNA reads TGTGCCAGCAGCTTGATCGGGGGCCGCGGAGGGGGAGAGACCCAGTACTTC. V usage is TRBV5-4 and J usage is TRBJ2-5; perhaps D is TRBD1 or TRBD2 (6 bases each). Trimming shortened V by 1 base and J by 4 bases, and 20 bases separated the two germline ends. The CDR3 totals 17 residues. The germline CDR1 and CDR2 sequences are SGHNT and YYREEE (reference sequence).

The rearrangement joins TRBV6-2 or TRBV6-3 to TRBJ2-1; D ambiguous. V lost 0 bases and J lost 7, with 7 bases in between. This CDR3 region has 13 residues. Germline loops: CDR1 MNHEY, CDR2 SVGEGT. The CDR3, as DNA: TGTGCCAGCAGTTACTCGCTAGGGAATGAGCAGTTCTTC. This translates into CASSYSLGNEQFF.

The chain joins TRBV7-8 to TRBJ2-3; 11 nucleotides line up with TRBD2. The trim removed 7 bases at V and 6 bases at J, leaving 9 bases unmatched. This CDR3 comprises 15 residues. Per the germline V gene, CDR1 is SGHVS and CDR2 is FQNEAQ. CDR3 loop: CASNFLAGGGDTQYF. The CDR3 region has the DNA TGTGCCAGCAACTTTCTAGCGGGGGGCGGGGATACGCAGTATTTT.

The chain uses TRBV29-1 and TRBJ2-5; weak D call: TRBD1 (5 bases). V was clipped by 7 bases and J by 4 bases, with 16 bases between them. There are 13 residues in the CDR3. From germline, CDR1 is SQVTM and CDR2 ANQGSEA. The CDR3: CSAQGWGIETQYF. The CDR3 DNA is TGCAGCGCCCAGGGATGGGGTATAGAGACCCAGTACTTC.

The chain employs TRBV19 and TRBJ2-5; 13 bases are shared with TRBD2. Germline trimming cut 5 bases from V and 9 bases from J; bases unmatched to any gene: 9. This CDR3 has 15 residues. Germline values: CDR1 LNHDA, CDR2 SQIVND (reference sequence). Written as DNA, the CDR3 is TGTGCCAGTAGTCATGGGACTAGCGGGAAAAGATCCCAGTACTTC. Amino acids: CASSHGTSGKRSQYF.

There are a few counts of this clone. The V call is TRBV27, the J call TRBJ1-2, with a weak D call TRBD1 (6 bases). Germline CDR1 reads MNHEY; CDR2 reads SMNVEV (reference sequence). The CDR3 is made up of 14 amino acids. V shed 5 bases and J shed 3 bases, with 13 bases lying between them. CDR3 loop: CASSPLQGDYGYTF. The CDR3 bases are TGTGCCAGCAGTCCTCTACAGGGAGACTATGGCTACACCTTC.

In this sample, this clone turned up many times. CDR3 amino acids: CASSKTLGLAGGQHEQFF. The CDR3 coding sequence is TGTGCCAGCAGCAAGACTCTAGGACTAGCGGGGGGGCAGCATGAGCAGTTCTTC. The chain recombines TRBV7-2 with TRBJ2-1; 15 bases line up with TRBD2. J was trimmed by 8 bases and V by 5 bases; bases with no gene match: 13. The germline CDR1 and CDR2 sequences are SGHTA and FQGNSA. The CDR3 has 18 amino acids.

This sequence joins TRBV3-1 (or the pseudogene TRBV3-2) and TRBJ1-3; D ambiguous. Germline V CDR1 and CDR2: LGHDT, YNNKEL (reference sequence). V was clipped by 1 base and J by 0 bases, with 10 bases between them. The CDR3 covers 16 residues. As DNA, the CDR3 is TGTGCCAGCAGCCAAGTAGCAGGCTTCTCTGGAAACACCATATATTTT. It specifies CASSQVAGFSGNTIYF.

The V gene is TRBV6-2 or TRBV6-3, the J gene TRBJ2-3, with TRBD2 identical over 7 bases. The germline V gene encodes CDR1 MNHEY and CDR2 SVGEGT. V lost 2 bases to trimming and J lost 2 bases; unmatched junction nucleotides: 4. This CDR3 contains 15 residues. For the CDR3, the DNA is TGTGCCAGCAGTTACGTAGAGCGGGACACAGATACGCAGTATTTT. Protein sequence: CASSYVERDTDTQYF.